This is a list of T cell receptor beta chains from one sample in a study of neurological immune-mediated disorders. TCRdb re-called the 5' RACE reads through MiXCR, storing one row per CDR3 protein. The sample has more than 25,000 distinct CDR3 sequences; about 3.8% are singletons. Sequenced input: CD4+ T cells from blood. Source of these receptors: a woman in her forties in good health. The conserved cysteine and the conserved F or W are not part of the CDR3 here. Each record gives: clone size, J gene, V gene, CDR3 protein. Size values are once, few and many counts, or a class for expanded clones, and some rows have none.

many TRBJ1-1 TRBV6-5 ASSYDSWSTEAF
many TRBJ2-3 TRBV5-1 ASSLVAGGLGDTQY
many TRBJ2-1 TRBV24-1 ATSDSGADSFDEQF
many TRBJ1-1 TRBV20-1 SARGGWEAF
many TRBJ2-2 TRBV20-1 SAQSLVGGELF
many TRBJ2-5 TRBV27 ASSLGGSKTQY
many TRBJ2-5 TRBV5-1 ASSQDLDRARTQY
many TRBJ1-1 TRBV27 ASSQNAGRREAF
many TRBJ2-3 TRBV20-1 SARVGRGSTDTQY
many TRBJ1-3 TRBV7-2 ASSFDRVGNTIY
many TRBJ2-5 TRBV7-2 ASSLVQETQY
many TRBJ2-1 TRBV5-1 ASSLWRGDSYNEQF
many TRBJ1-1 TRBV20-1 SARDWRGVPEAF
many TRBJ2-2 TRBV24-1 ATSDPEGASGELF
many TRBJ1-6 TRBV7-2 ASSLVGSTGNSPLH
many TRBJ2-2 TRBV7-2 ASSSSRELF
. TRBJ2-7 TRBV28 ASSDTGSEQY
many TRBJ2-1 TRBV20-1 SARFGRGLYNEQF
many TRBJ1-4 TRBV27 ASSLGGLDNEKLF
many TRBJ1-6 TRBV20-1 SGEGPLQYNSPLH
many TRBJ1-6 TRBV20-1 SARAGTENSPLH
many TRBJ2-7 TRBV20-1 SARGARTSSYEQY
many TRBJ2-1 TRBV28 ATTPAGSGYNEQF
many TRBJ2-5 TRBV20-1 SARDDGETQY
many TRBJ2-3 TRBV20-1 SARNWRWPTDTQY
many TRBJ2-5 TRBV18 ASSPRTEPQETQY
many TRBJ2-7 TRBV20-1 SAQRRNGPPEQY
many TRBJ2-1 TRBV20-1 SAPRGGLNEQF
many TRBJ1-1 TRBV14 ASSQESTAF
. TRBJ1-4 TRBV3-1 ASSLRSQEKLF
. TRBJ2-5 TRBV20-1 RARVVETQY
many TRBJ2-1 TRBV6-5 ASSSRGGAGDNEQF
many TRBJ2-1 TRBV5-1 ASSLTSGGSIEQF
many TRBJ2-3 TRBV15 ATTLGGQGTDTQY
many TRBJ2-3 TRBV6-5 ASLQSSTDTQY
many TRBJ2-2 TRBV7-9 ATPGTSLTNTGELF
many TRBJ1-1 TRBV19 ASSILQNTEAF
many TRBJ2-7 TRBV11-3 ASSSGEDRKDEQY
many TRBJ1-1 TRBV29-1 SVGRTGGGGAF
many TRBJ1-2 TRBV5-1 ASSLETVYGYT
many TRBJ2-3 TRBV20-1 SANPGADTQY
medium-sized TRBJ1-5 TRBV18 ASSPSRSNQPQH
many TRBJ2-3 TRBV20-1 SARGHGNTDTQY
many TRBJ2-7 TRBV7-9 ASSPAGGSKYEQY
many TRBJ1-6 TRBV4-1 ASSPTNSPLH
many TRBJ2-1 TRBV1 TSSQGTSGGLNEQF
many TRBJ1-6 TRBV7-2 ASSLEGSPLH
many TRBJ2-3 TRBV28 ASSSLGSSTDTQY